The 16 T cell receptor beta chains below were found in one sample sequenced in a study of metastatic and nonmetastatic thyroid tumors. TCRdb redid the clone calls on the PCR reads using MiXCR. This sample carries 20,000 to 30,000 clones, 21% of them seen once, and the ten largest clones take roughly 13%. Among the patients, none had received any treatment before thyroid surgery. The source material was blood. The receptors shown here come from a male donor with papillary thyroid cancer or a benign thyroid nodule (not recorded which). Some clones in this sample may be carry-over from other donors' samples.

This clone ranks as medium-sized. The CDR3 DNA reads as TGTGCCAGCAGCGAACGCCACGGGGGCGAGGGGAACGACGAGCAGTACTTC. It translates to CASSERHGGEGNDEQYF. V and J are TRBV6-1 and TRBJ2-7, with D possibly called TRBD1 or TRBD2 (6 bases each). Trimming removed 6 bases from V and 5 bases from J, with 26 bases in between. Germline CDR1 is MNHNS and CDR2 is SASEGT. This CDR3 has 17 residues.

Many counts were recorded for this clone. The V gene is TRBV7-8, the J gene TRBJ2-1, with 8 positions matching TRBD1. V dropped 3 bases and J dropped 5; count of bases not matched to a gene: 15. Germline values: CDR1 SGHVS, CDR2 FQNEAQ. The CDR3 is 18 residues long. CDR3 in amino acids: CASSFSPPRQGSDNEQFF. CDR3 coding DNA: TGTGCCAGCAGCTTCTCTCCCCCTCGACAGGGGTCGGACAATGAGCAGTTCTTC. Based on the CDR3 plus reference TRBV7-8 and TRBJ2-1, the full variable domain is GAGVSQSPRYKVAKRGQDVALRCDPISGHVSLFWYQQALGQGPEFLTYFQNEAQLDKSGLPSDRFFAERPEGSVSTLKIQRTQQEDSAVYLCASSFSPPRQGSDNEQFFGPGTRLTVL.

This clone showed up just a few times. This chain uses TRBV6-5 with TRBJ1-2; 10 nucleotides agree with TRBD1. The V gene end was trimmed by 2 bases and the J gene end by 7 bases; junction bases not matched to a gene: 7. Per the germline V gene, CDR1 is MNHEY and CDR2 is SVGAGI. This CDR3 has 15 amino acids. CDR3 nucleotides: TGTGCCAGCAGTTACGCCCGGGACAGGGGATTTGGCTACACCTTC. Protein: CASSYARDRGFGYTF.

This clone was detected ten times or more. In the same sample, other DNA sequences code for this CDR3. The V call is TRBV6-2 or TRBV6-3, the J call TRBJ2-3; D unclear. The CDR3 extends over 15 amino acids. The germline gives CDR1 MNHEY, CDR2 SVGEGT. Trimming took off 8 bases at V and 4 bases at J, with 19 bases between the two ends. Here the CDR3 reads CASGSMLLGPDTQYF. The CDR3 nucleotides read TGTGCCAGCGGCTCGATGTTATTAGGGCCAGATACGCAGTATTTT.

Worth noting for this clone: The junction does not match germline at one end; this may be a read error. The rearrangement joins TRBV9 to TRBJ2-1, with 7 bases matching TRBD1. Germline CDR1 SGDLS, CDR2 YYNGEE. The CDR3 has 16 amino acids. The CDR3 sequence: CASSPVGGGGYNDQFF. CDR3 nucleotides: TGTGCCAGCAGCCCCGTAGGGGGCGGCGGGTACAATGATCAGTTCTTC.

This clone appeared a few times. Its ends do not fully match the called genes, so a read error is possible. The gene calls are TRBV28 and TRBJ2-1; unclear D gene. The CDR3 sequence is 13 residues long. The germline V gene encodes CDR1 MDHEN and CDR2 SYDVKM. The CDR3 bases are TGTGCCGCGTGTTCTGTGTCTTACAATGAACAGTTCTTC. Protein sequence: CAACSVSYNEQFF.

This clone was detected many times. CDR3 bases: TGTGCCAGCAGCCGAGGACAGGGGTCTAGCTCCTATAATTCACCCCTCCACTTT. Amino acid sequence: CASSRGQGSSSYNSPLHF. The chain recombines TRBV28 with TRBJ1-6; 9 bases are a match to TRBD1. Germline CDR1 MDHEN, CDR2 SYDVKM. Trimming removed 6 bases from V and 0 bases from J; junction bases left unmatched: 9. CDR3 size: 18 residues. Full variable domain (outside the CDR3, taken from reference TRBV28 and TRBJ1-6): DVKVTQSSRYLVKRTGEKVFLECVQDMDHENMFWYRQDPGLGLRLIYFSYDVKMKEKGDIPEGYSVSREKKERFSLILESASTNQTSMYLCASSRGQGSSSYNSPLHFGNGTRLTVT.

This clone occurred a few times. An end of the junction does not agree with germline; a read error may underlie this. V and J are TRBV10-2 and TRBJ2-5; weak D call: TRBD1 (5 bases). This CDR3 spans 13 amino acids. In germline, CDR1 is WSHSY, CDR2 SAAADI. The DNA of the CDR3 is TGCGCCAGCAGTGATTACGGACAAGAGACCCATTACTTC. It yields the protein CASSDYGQETHYF.

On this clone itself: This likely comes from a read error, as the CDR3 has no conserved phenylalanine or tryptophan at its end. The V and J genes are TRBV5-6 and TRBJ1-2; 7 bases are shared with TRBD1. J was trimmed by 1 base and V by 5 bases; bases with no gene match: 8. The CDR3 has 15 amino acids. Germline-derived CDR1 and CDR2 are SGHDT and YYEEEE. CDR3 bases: TGTGCCAGCAGACTAATAGGACAGGTTAACTATGGCTACACCCTC. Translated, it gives CASRLIGQVNYGYTL.

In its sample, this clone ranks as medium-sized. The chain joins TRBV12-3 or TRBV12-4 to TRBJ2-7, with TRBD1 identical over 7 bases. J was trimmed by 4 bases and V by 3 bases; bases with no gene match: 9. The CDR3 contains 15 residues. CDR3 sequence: CASSFSPTGRYEQYF. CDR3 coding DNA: TGTGCCAGCAGTTTTTCCCCGACAGGGCGATACGAGCAGTACTTC.

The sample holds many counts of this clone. This CDR3 reads CASSLEDTQYF. In DNA, the CDR3 is TGTGCCAGCAGCTTAGAAGATACGCAGTATTTT. The gene calls are TRBV5-4 and TRBJ2-3, with D uncertain. The V end lost 2 bases, the J end lost 5 bases, and 3 bases lay between the germline ends. This CDR3 region has 11 residues. Per germline, CDR1 SGHNT and CDR2 YYREEE (reference sequence).

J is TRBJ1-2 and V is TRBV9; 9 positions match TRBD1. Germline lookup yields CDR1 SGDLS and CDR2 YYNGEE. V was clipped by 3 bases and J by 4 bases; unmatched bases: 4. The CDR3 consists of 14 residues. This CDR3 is CASSAGQGGYGYTF. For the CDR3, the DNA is TGTGCCAGCAGCGCGGGACAGGGTGGCTATGGCTACACCTTC.

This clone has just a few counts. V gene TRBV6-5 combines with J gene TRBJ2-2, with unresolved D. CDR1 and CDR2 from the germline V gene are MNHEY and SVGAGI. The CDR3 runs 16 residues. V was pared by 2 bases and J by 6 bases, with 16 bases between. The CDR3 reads CASSYTLTTNSGELFF. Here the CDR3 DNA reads TGTGCCAGCAGTTACACACTAACTACGAATTCCGGGGAGCTGTTTTTT.

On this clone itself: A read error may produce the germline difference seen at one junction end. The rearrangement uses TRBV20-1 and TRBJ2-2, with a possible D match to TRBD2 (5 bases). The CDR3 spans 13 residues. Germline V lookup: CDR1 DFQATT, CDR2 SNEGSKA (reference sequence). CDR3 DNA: TGCAGTGCTGGAGCCTTATTAGCTGGGGAGCTGGTTTTT. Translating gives CSAGALLAGELVF.

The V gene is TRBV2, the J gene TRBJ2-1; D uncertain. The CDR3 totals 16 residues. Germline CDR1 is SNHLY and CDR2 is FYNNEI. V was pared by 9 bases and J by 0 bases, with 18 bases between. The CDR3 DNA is TGTGCCAGTAGCTTCGTGGCGTCCAGCTCCTACAATGAGCAGTTCTTC. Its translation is CASSFVASSSYNEQFF.

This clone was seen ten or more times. The CDR3 here is CASSQSQLNTIYF. The CDR3 region has the DNA TGTGCCAGCAGCCAATCCCAGCTAAACACCATATATTTT. This chain joins TRBV14 and TRBJ1-3; D is uncertain. The CDR3 spans 13 residues. The germline V and J ends were trimmed by 2 bases and 6 bases, with 8 bases remaining between them. In germline, CDR1 is SGHDN, CDR2 FVKESK.